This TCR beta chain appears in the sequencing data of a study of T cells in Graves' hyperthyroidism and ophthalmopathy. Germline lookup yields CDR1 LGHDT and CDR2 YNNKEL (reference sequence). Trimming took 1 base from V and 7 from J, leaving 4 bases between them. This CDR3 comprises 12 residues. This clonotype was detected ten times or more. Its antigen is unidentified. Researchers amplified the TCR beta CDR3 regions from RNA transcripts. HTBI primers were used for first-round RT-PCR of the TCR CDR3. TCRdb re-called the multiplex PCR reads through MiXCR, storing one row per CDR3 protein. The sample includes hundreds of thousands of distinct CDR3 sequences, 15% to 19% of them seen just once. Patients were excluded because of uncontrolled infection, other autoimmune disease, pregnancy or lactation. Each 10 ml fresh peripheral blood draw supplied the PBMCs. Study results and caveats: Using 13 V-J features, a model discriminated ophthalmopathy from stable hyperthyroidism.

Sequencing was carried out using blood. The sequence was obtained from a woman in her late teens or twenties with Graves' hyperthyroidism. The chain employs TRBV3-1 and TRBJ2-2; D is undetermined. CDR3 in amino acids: CASSQVGGELFF. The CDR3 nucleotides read TGTGCCAGCAGCCAAGTTGGCGGGGAGCTGTTTTTT.